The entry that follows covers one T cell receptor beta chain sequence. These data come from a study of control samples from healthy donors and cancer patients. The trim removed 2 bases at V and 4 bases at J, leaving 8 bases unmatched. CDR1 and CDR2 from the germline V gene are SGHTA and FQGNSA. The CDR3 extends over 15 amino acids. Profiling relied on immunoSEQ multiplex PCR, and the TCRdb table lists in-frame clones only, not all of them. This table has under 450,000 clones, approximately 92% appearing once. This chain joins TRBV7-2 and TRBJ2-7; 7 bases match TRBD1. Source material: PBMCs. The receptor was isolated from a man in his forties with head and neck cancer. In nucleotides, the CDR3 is TGTGCCAGCAGCTTATTGCTCGGGACAGATTACGAGCAGTACTTC. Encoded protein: CASSLLLGTDYEQYF. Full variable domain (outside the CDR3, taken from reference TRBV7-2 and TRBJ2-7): GAGVSQSPSNKVTEKGKDVELRCDPISGHTALYWYRQSLGQGLEFLIYFQGNSAPDKSGLPSDRFSAERTGGSVSTLTIQRTQQEDSAVYLCASSLLLGTDYEQYFGPGTRLTVT.